This TCR beta chain was identified during a study of blood T cell repertoires in COVID-19. Data came from immunoSEQ multiplex PCR; TCRdb stores just in-frame clones and leaves some out. The table has 90,000 to 120,000 clones, over 80% seen once. V was clipped by 0 bases and J by 5 bases; unmatched bases: 10. From germline, CDR1 is SGDLS and CDR2 YYNGEE. This CDR3 has 17 residues. Sequenced input: peripheral blood. The chain couples TRBV9 to TRBJ1-2, with 10 positions matching TRBD1. The source of this sequence is a woman in her 30s with acute or convalescent COVID-19. Written as DNA, the CDR3 is TGTGCCAGCAGCGTAGATGCAGTAGGACAGGGGGAATATGGCTACACCTTC. Translating it yields CASSVDAVGQGEYGYTF.